This is a list of T cell receptor beta chains from one sample in a study of long-term antiretroviral therapy in people with HIV. Sequenced by immunoSEQ multiplex PCR; TCRdb stores in-frame clones only, minus some. In the table there are fewer than 20,000 clones, 90% to 95% of which are singletons. This specimen was unsorted PBMCs, taken roughly 6.4 years after starting antiretroviral therapy. The receptors originated from a woman in her 50s with HIV. Both conserved end residues are trimmed from each CDR3.

j_call v_call cdr3_aa
TRBJ2-1 TRBV2 ARDGSGAGNEQF
TRBJ2-2 TRBV25-1 ASSASNTGELF
TRBJ1-5 TRBV28 ASNTGKSNQPQH
TRBJ2-4 TRBV4-2 ASSQEVGSSGKNIQY
TRBJ2-2 TRBV13 ASSFGLAETGELF
TRBJ1-5 TRBV6-5 ASSYDRGNQPQH
TRBJ1-1 TRBV6-5 ASSYDTSEAF
TRBJ1-3 TRBV6-1 ASSLEGGSGNTIY
- TRBV5-1 ASKSGTGNYEQY
TRBJ1-2 TRBV6-5 ASSYLDRGPGGYT
TRBJ2-1 TRBV9 ASSVGEVYNEQF
TRBJ2-3 TRBV28 ASGQGGAADTQY
TRBJ2-7 TRBV19 ASSMERGANYEQY
TRBJ2-2 TRBV7-2 ASSGQGSIGELF
TRBJ1-1 TRBV11-2 ASSLGIQGGSTEAF
TRBJ2-5 TRBV5-4 ASSWTSGVQETQY
TRBJ2-5 TRBV5-1 ASSQAGRQETQY
TRBJ2-7 TRBV6-5 ASRSSAYEQY
TRBJ1-4 TRBV29-1 SVVGLAGNEKLF
TRBJ1-2 TRBV15 ATSREGRRNGYT
TRBJ2-2 TRBV27 ASSLNSGRANTGELF
TRBJ2-4 TRBV19 ASSIGRTPPY
TRBJ2-7 TRBV5-5 ASSLSLVPEQY
TRBJ2-5 TRBV16 ASSPARETQY
TRBJ2-7 TRBV18 ASSPSAREQY
TRBJ2-7 TRBV15 ATGAGIYEQY
TRBJ2-1 TRBV7-2 ASSLVVGSHNEQF
TRBJ2-3 TRBV7-2 ASSLYLAGGLDTQY
TRBJ1-4 TRBV19 ASSIFGQRNEKLF
TRBJ1-2 TRBV28 ASSPDSYGYT
TRBJ2-1 TRBV9 ASSDRAGGGYNEQF
TRBJ2-2 TRBV5-1 ASSPLTLPTGELF
TRBJ2-1 TRBV6-5 ASSQGIGEQF
TRBJ2-3 TRBV5-5 ASSPSGGATDTQY
TRBJ2-7 TRBV4-2 ASSQGSSGSIDEQY
TRBJ2-7 TRBV6-5 ASRTGTGGYEQY
TRBJ2-1 TRBV5-4 ASSSSGGNGNEQF
TRBJ2-7 TRBV7-9 ASRSGGGPDEQY
TRBJ2-3 TRBV2 ASTEWTGGADTQY
TRBJ2-7 TRBV27 ASSPLGTSGSGNEQY
TRBJ1-5 TRBV18 ASSPWQGGDQPQH
TRBJ1-2 TRBV6-1 ASSSTAPNYGYT
TRBJ1-1 TRBV11-2 ASSLYGRNTEAF
TRBJ2-3 TRBV19 ASSIGGGASGTDTQY
TRBJ1-2 TRBV5-1 ASSQTGIFNYGYT
TRBJ2-5 TRBV29-1 SGDLGGNQETQY
TRBJ2-3 TRBV11-3 ASSVRETDTQY
TRBJ2-6 TRBV9 ASSPRTGDHIGANVLT
TRBJ1-1 TRBV15 ATSRDPLGTDYNFMNTEAF
TRBJ1-3 TRBV2 ASRTTGTGNTIY
TRBJ2-2 TRBV5-8 ASSLEYGTGTGELF
TRBJ2-1 TRBV7-9 ASSGGGDSSYNEQF
TRBJ2-7 TRBV5-5 ASSYPGNSYEQY
TRBJ2-7 TRBV13 ASSSSDGASEQY